This TCR beta chain was profiled in a study of CD8+CD57+ T cells in acquired aplastic anemia. Overall study context: Yields of DNA that came from sorted CD4+ and CD8+ cells averaged approximately 3.5 ug.

As for this clonotype: Its antigen is undetermined.

Study findings and constraints: Patients had twenty-nine CD8+ CDR3 sequences in common with controls (the shared set). Patient and control CD8+ Simpson's diversity was not significantly different.

CDR3 and TCR beta VDJ profiling relied on genomic DNA as the template. TCRdb re-called the reads through MiXCR, storing one row per CDR3 protein. The sample contains some 42,000 distinct CDR3 sequences, 65% to 70% of which appear only once. Trimming shortened V by 10 bases and J by 0 bases, and 13 bases separated the two germline ends. This CDR3 comprises 14 residues. Germline CDR1 and CDR2: LNHDA and SQIVND (reference sequence). Sequencing was performed on sorted CD4+, CD8+, or CD8+CD57+ T cells (not recorded which) from PBMCs. The source is a human donor in good health, serving as a control. V and J are TRBV19 and TRBJ1-3; D may be TRBD1 (6 bases). In DNA, the CDR3 is TGTGCCACACAGACAGGCGACTCTGGAAACACCATATATTTT. Its protein is CATQTGDSGNTIYF.